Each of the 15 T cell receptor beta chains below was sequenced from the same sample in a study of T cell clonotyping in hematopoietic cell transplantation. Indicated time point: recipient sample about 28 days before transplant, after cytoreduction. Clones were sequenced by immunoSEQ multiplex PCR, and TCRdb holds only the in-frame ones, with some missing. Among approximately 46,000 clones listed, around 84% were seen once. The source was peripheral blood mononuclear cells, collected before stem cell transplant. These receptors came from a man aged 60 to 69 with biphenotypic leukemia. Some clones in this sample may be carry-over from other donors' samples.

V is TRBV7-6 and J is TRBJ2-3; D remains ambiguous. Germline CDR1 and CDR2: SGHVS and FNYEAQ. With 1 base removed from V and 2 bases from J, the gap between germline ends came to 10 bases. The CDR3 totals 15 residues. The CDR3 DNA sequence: TGTGCCAGCAGCTTAGACGCGGAACCCACAGATACGCAGTATTTT. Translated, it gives CASSLDAEPTDTQYF.

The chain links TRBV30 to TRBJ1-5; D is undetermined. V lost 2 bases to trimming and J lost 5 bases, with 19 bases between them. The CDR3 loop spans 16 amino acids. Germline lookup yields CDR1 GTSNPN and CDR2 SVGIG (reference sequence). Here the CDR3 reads CAWSPGVGPNDQPQHF. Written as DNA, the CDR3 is TGTGCCTGGAGTCCGGGCGTAGGGCCCAATGATCAGCCCCAGCATTTT. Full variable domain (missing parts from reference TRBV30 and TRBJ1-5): SQTIHQWPATLVQPVGSPLSLECTVEGTSNPNLYWYRQAAGRGLQLLFYSVGIGQISSEVPQNLSASRPQDRQFILSSKKLLLSDSGFYLCAWSPGVGPNDQPQHFGDGTRLSIL.

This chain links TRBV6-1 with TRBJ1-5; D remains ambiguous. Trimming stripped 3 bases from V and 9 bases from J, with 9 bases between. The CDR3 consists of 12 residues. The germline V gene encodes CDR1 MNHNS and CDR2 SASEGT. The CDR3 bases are TGTGCCAGCAGTGATCAAGGGCGGCCCCAGCATTTT. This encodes CASSDQGRPQHF.

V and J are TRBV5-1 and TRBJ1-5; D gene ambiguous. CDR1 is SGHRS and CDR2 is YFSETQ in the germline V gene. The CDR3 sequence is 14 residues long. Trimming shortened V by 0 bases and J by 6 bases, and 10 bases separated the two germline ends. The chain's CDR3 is CASSLDSQGQPQHF. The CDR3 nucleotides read TGCGCCAGCAGCTTGGACAGTCAAGGTCAGCCCCAGCATTTT.

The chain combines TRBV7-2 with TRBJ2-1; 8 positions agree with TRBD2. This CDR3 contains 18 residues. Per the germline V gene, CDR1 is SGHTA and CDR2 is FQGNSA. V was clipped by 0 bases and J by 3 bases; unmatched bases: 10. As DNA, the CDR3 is TGTGCCAGCAGCTTAGCGGCTGGCCTCGGGGGGGACTACAATGAGCAGTTCTTC. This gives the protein CASSLAAGLGGDYNEQFF.

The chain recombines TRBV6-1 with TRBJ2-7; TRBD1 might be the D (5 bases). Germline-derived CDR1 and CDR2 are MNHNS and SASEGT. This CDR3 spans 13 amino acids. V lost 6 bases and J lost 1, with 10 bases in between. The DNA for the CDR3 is TGTGCCAGCAGGACAGAAGGGTCCTACGAGCAGTACTTC. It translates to CASRTEGSYEQYF.

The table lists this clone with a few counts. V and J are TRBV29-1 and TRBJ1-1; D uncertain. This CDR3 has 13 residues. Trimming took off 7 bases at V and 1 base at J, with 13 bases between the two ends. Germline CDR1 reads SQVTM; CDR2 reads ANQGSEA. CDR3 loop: CSGTDGWNTEAFF. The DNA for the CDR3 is TGCAGCGGTACGGACGGATGGAACACTGAAGCTTTCTTT.

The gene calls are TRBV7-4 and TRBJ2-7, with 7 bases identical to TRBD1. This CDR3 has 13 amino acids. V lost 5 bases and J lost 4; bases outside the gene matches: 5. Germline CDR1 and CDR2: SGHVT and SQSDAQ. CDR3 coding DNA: TGTGCCAGCAGCGACAGGGTCGTTTACGAGCAGTACTTC. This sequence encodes CASSDRVVYEQYF. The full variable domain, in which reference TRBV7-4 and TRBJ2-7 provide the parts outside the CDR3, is GAGVSQSPRYKVAKRGRDVALRCDSISGHVTLYWYRQTLGQGSEVLTYSQSDAQRDKSGRPSGRFSAERPERSVSTLKIQRTEQGDSAVYLCASSDRVVYEQYFGPGTRLTVT.

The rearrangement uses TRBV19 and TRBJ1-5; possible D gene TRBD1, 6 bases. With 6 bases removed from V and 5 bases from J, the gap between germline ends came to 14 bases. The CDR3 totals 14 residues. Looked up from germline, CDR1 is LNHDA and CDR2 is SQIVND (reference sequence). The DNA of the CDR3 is TGTGCCAGTAGAGCGGGGGGCATAGATCAGCCCCAGCATTTT. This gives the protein CASRAGGIDQPQHF.

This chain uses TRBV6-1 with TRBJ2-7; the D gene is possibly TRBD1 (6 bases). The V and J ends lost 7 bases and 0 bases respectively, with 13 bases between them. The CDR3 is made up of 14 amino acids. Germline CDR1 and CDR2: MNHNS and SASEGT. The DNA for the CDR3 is TGTGCCAGCACCCGACAGGACCTCTCCTACGAGCAGTACTTC. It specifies CASTRQDLSYEQYF.

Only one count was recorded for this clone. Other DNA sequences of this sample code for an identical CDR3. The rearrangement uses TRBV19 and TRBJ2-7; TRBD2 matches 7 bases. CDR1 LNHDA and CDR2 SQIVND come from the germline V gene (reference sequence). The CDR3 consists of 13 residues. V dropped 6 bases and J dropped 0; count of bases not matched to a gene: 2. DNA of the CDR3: TGTGCCAGTAGCTTAGCGGGCTCCTACGAGCAGTACTTC. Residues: CASSLAGSYEQYF.

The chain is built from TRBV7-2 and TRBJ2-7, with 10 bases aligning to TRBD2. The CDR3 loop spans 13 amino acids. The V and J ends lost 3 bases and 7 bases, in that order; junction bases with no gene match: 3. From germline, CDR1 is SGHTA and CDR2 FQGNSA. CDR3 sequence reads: CASSFELAGEQYF. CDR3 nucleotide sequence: TGTGCCAGCAGCTTTGAACTAGCGGGAGAGCAGTACTTC.

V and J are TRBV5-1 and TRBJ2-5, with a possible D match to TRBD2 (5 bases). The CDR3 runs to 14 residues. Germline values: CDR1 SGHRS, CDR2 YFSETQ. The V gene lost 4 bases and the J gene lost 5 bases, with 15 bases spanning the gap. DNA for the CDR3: TGCGCCAGCAGCACGGCGGTCTCGGGGGAGACCCAGTACTTC. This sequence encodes CASSTAVSGETQYF.

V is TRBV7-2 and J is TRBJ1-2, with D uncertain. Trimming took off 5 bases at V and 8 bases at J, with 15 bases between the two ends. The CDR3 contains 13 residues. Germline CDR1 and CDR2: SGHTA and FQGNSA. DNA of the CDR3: TGTGCCAGCAGCCACGCGGCCACTTGGGGCTACACCTTC. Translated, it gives CASSHAATWGYTF.

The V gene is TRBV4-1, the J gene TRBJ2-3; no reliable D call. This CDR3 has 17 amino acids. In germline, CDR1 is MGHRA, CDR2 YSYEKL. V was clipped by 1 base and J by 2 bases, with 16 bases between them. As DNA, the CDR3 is TGCGCCAGCAGCCAAGGTCAACTCGCCGAAAACACAGATACGCAGTATTTT. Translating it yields CASSQGQLAENTDTQYF.